This passage covers 21 T cell receptor beta chains from one sample sequenced in a study of cytomegalovirus exposure and HLA in healthy donors. The study ran its PCR with 60 Vbeta and 13 Jbeta primers. Here immunoSEQ multiplex PCR was the method, and the copy in TCRdb shows in-frame clones only, minus some. This table has about 120,000 clones, about 75% appearing once. The sequenced sample was PBMCs. These receptors all stem from a woman aged 35 to 49 in good health and CMV-seropositive.

The chain has TRBV6-6 and TRBJ1-6; D might be TRBD1 (5 bases). The CDR3 sequence is 15 residues long. Trimming stripped 7 bases from V and 9 bases from J, with 19 bases between. The germline V gene encodes CDR1 MNHNY and CDR2 SVGAGI (reference sequence). CDR3 DNA sequence: TGTGCCAGCACGCTAGGGGAGGTGGGTCGTTCACCCCTCCACTTT. Translating gives CASTLGEVGRSPLHF.

This chain links TRBV5-6 with TRBJ1-1; unclear D gene. This CDR3 has 14 amino acids. CDR1 is SGHDT, CDR2 YYEEEE, per germline. V was shortened by 4 bases and J by 3 bases, with 13 bases between the two germline ends. This CDR3 reads CASSRGGFYTEAFF. CDR3 coding DNA: TGTGCCAGCAGCCGCGGAGGATTCTACACTGAAGCTTTCTTT.

This clone has a single count. The chain joins TRBV15 to TRBJ1-2; 8 positions agree with TRBD1. Germline V gene lookup returns CDR1 LNHNV and CDR2 YYDKDF (reference sequence). With V trimmed by 1 base and J by 2 bases, 0 bases remained unmatched. The CDR3 totals 14 residues. The CDR3 DNA sequence: TGTGCCACCAGCAGAGGGACAGGGAACTATGGCTACACCTTC. Translated, it gives CATSRGTGNYGYTF.

The V and J genes are TRBV21-1 and TRBJ1-2; the table's D call, TRBD1, was not checked against the DNA. TRBV21-1 is given as a pseudogene. The CDR3 has 15 residues. CDR3 loop: CASSKAGAGGYGYTF. The CDR3 DNA sequence: TGTGCCAGCAGCAAAGCGGGGGCAGGGGGCTATGGCTACACCTTC.

This rearrangement joins TRBV27 to TRBJ1-5; unclear D gene. Per germline, CDR1 MNHEY and CDR2 SMNVEV (reference sequence). Trimming removed 4 bases from V and 4 bases from J, with 11 bases in between. The CDR3 runs 14 residues. In DNA form, the CDR3 reads TGTGCCAGCAGTTATACAGCACTGAATCAGCCCCAGCATTTT. Translation gives CASSYTALNQPQHF.

The chain uses TRBV11-2 and TRBJ1-2, with 9 bases lining up with TRBD1. CDR1 is SGHAT, CDR2 FQNNGV, per germline. The J segment lost 7 bases and the V segment lost 4 bases, leaving 13 bases of the junction unmatched. The CDR3 totals 16 residues. CDR3 DNA: TGTGCCAGCAGCTCGAGACAGGGGGTCGGTCTCGCTGGCTACACCTTC. It specifies CASSSRQGVGLAGYTF.

This clone came up a few times. The chain couples TRBV29-1 to TRBJ1-2; 8 positions agree with TRBD1. This CDR3 contains 11 residues. The J segment lost 5 bases and the V segment lost 5 bases, leaving 1 base of the junction unmatched. The germline gives CDR1 SQVTM, CDR2 ANQGSEA. Written as DNA, the CDR3 is TGCAGCGTTCAGGGGGCTTATGGCTACACCTTC. Protein: CSVQGAYGYTF. The full variable domain, in which reference TRBV29-1 and TRBJ1-2 provide the parts outside the CDR3, is SAVISQKPSRDICQRGTSLTIQCQVDSQVTMMFWYRQQPGQSLTLIATANQGSEATYESGFVIDKFPISRPNLTFSTLTVSNMSPEDSSIYLCSVQGAYGYTFGSGTRLTVV.

V usage is TRBV5-1 and J usage is TRBJ2-2; D is perhaps TRBD2 (5 bases). CDR3 size: 14 residues. Germline loops: CDR1 SGHRS, CDR2 YFSETQ. Trimming removed 5 bases at V and 2 bases at J, with 10 bases between. The DNA for the CDR3 is TGCGCCAGCAGACCACTAGGAAACACCGGGGAGCTGTTTTTT. Translated: CASRPLGNTGELFF.

This clone showed up just a few times. The CDR3 region has the DNA TGTGCCAGCAGTTACTCGTTCGGTGCCTACGAGCAGTACTTC. Protein sequence: CASSYSFGAYEQYF. This chain uses TRBV6-5 with TRBJ2-7, with D unclear. CDR1 and CDR2 from the germline V gene are MNHEY and SVGAGI. The V end was cut by 0 bases, the J end by 2 bases, with 8 bases between. The CDR3 runs to 14 residues.

As concerns this clone: At one of its ends the junction is not consistent with the germline gene, which may arise from a read error. The chain carries TRBV30 and TRBJ2-7, with 7 bases aligning to TRBD2. Germline-derived CDR1 and CDR2 are GTSNPN and SVGIG (reference sequence). The length of the CDR3 is 13 residues. The CDR3 coding sequence is TGTGCCTGGACTAGCGGTCGTATCGGGACGACTAACTTC. Protein: CAWTSGRIGTTNF.

The rearrangement uses TRBV6-4 and TRBJ2-2; D unclear. Germline CDR1 reads MRHNA; CDR2 reads SNTAGT. Trimming shortened V by 6 bases and J by 2 bases, and 10 bases separated the two germline ends. This CDR3 has 14 residues. DNA for the CDR3: TGTGCCAGCAGGACCACAGTAAACACCGGGGAGCTGTTTTTT. It specifies CASRTTVNTGELFF.

DNA for the CDR3: TGTGCCAGCAGCGTAGTTACACAAGAGACCCAGTACTTC. This translates into CASSVVTQETQYF. The chain links TRBV9 to TRBJ2-5, with no clear D. The CDR3 loop spans 13 amino acids. CDR1 is SGDLS, CDR2 YYNGEE, per germline. V lost 0 bases to trimming and J lost 2 bases, with 5 bases between them.

Here the CDR3 DNA reads TGTGCCAGCAGAACGACGGGACAGGGGGTGTCACCCCTCCACTTT. Translated: CASRTTGQGVSPLHF. This chain uses TRBV6-6 with TRBJ1-6; 11 bases are a match to TRBD1. Germline V CDR1 and CDR2: MNHNY, SVGAGI (reference sequence). The J segment lost 10 bases and the V segment lost 6 bases, leaving 8 bases of the junction unmatched. The CDR3 loop spans 15 amino acids.

A few counts support this clone. The V and J genes are TRBV19 and TRBJ2-3, with 8 bases aligning to TRBD1. The germline V gene has CDR1 LNHDA and CDR2 SQIVND (reference sequence). V was pared by 5 bases and J by 5 bases, with 12 bases of the junction left unmatched. The CDR3 is 16 amino acids. The CDR3 DNA reads TGTGCCAGTAGTGCTGGGGCAGGGGGCTTTGGAGATACGCAGTATTTT. Its protein is CASSAGAGGFGDTQYF.

Only one count was recorded for this clone. J is TRBJ1-4 and V is TRBV5-1; the D is unclear. CDR1 is SGHRS and CDR2 is YFSETQ in the germline V gene. Between the trimmed V and J ends, which lost 6 bases and 0 bases, there was a span of 12 bases. This CDR3 has 15 amino acids. CDR3 nucleotide sequence: TGCGCCAGCACGTCTAATCTTGCAACTAATGAAAAACTGTTTTTT. It encodes CASTSNLATNEKLFF.

A single count supports this clone. The CDR3 sequence: CASSEGTGFTEAFF. Written as DNA, the CDR3 is TGCGCCAGCAGTGAGGGGACAGGGTTTACTGAAGCTTTCTTT. V usage is TRBV10-1 and J usage is TRBJ1-1, with 9 bases that match TRBD1. The CDR3 runs 14 residues. V dropped 2 bases and J dropped 5; count of bases not matched to a gene: 3. The germline gives CDR1 WNHNN, CDR2 SYGVQD (reference sequence).

The rearrangement links TRBV10-3 to TRBJ2-1; D not resolved. V lost 2 bases and J 0 bases, leaving 8 bases between the germline ends. CDR1 ENHRY and CDR2 SYGVKD come from the germline V gene. The CDR3 extends over 15 amino acids. The CDR3 loop reads CAISERQASYNEQFF. The CDR3 DNA follows: TGTGCCATCAGTGAGCGGCAGGCCTCCTACAATGAGCAGTTCTTC.

The V and J genes are TRBV2 and TRBJ2-1; 7 nucleotides align to TRBD1. The CDR3 runs 12 residues. Trimming at V came to 6 bases and at J to 6 bases, leaving 2 bases not matched to a gene. Germline values: CDR1 SNHLY, CDR2 FYNNEI. CDR3 sequence reads: CASRGDSNEQFF. The DNA of the CDR3 is TGTGCCAGCAGGGGGGACAGCAATGAGCAGTTCTTC.

This clone has only a few counts. The chain is built from TRBV9 and TRBJ2-5; D unresolved. CDR1 and CDR2 (germline): SGDLS, YYNGEE. V lost 0 bases, J lost 4 bases, and 13 bases lay in between. CDR3 size: 15 residues. In DNA, the CDR3 is TGTGCCAGCAGCGTAGATTCGCCTAGAGGAGAGACCCAGTACTTC. Amino acid sequence: CASSVDSPRGETQYF.

The DNA for the CDR3 is TGTGCCAGCAGCTTGGATGTCGTAGTTCCTGGAAACACCATATATTTT. This gives the protein CASSLDVVVPGNTIYF. The chain links TRBV5-4 to TRBJ1-3; D call uncertain. CDR1 and CDR2 from the germline V gene are SGHNT and YYREEE (reference sequence). Trimming took 0 bases from V and 2 from J, leaving 12 bases between them. CDR3 length equals 16 residues.

The chain is built from TRBV5-8 and TRBJ1-5, with TRBD1 matching 7 bases. V trimming: 4 bases; J trimming: 0 bases; junction bases outside the gene matches: 4. The CDR3 contains 15 residues. The germline gives CDR1 SGHTS, CDR2 YDEGEE. The CDR3 DNA reads as TGTGCCAGCAGCCCCGGACAGGTTAGCAATCAGCCCCAGCATTTT. Its protein is CASSPGQVSNQPQHF.